This TCR beta chain was identified during a study of glioma-infiltrating T cells (dated by TCRdb to the mid-2010s). A note on the overall study: TCR alpha- and beta-chain repertoires were sequenced from glioma tissue, non-neoplastic brain tissue and matched peripheral blood mononuclear cells. Three low-grade glioma patients, roughly eight primary glioblastoma patients, and three non-glioma patients who contributed non-neoplastic brain tissue made up the paired cohort. To measure how far tissue and blood T-cell populations diverged, each tissue-infiltrating repertoire was compared against the peripheral blood repertoire of the same patient.

Spanning cysteine to phenylalanine, the CDR3 consists of 13 amino acids. Only the CDR3 part of the read is kept: 39 bases, read in frame from the first base. CDR1 and CDR2 are read off the germline V gene (reference sequence) as LGHDT and YNNKEL. Unmatched junction bases come to 2, with V trimmed by 3 bases and J by 3 bases. This clonotype has a handful of counts. Its antigen has not been determined. Per-base quality was not reported, and no clone a single base away is much larger than it. The study at large found these results: Very few CDR3 sequences were found to be shared between tissue and blood, and this scarcity was attributed to high CDR3 diversity and limited sampling. VJ-independent divergence between tissue and blood was below expectation in non-neoplastic patients but above expectation in all gliomas, especially low-grade gliomas. The group comparisons were based on small numbers of patients: three non-neoplastic, three low-grade glioma and roughly eight glioblastoma patients.

The iRepertoire nested amplicon-rescue multiplex PCR (arm-PCR) platform was used to amplify TCR alpha and beta CDR3 regions from RNA. The input for one-step reverse transcription and amplification was roughly 100-450 ng of either tissue mRNA or PBMC total RNA. After bead purification, a secondary multiplex PCR added Illumina adapters, and libraries were gel-purified between 200 and 400 bp. Demultiplexing relied on internal 6-nucleotide barcodes carried by the libraries. Libraries were sequenced on an Illumina MiSeq with 2x220 or 2x250 nucleotide paired-end reads. Turning to the authors' computational methods: Paired reads were merged using FLASH 1.2.11 and were aligned to the GRCh37 human genome using BWA-MEM, after which TRA and TRB reads were extracted. For V and J assignment, an IMGT-derived reference of cassette sequences and CDR3 motifs that included pseudogenes was used. Three-frame translation of reads was performed, and productive CDR3s were defined as those with a C...FGXG motif and no stop codons. A clonotype was defined as a unique combination of a V-J cassette pair and a CDR3 amino acid sequence. Hamming distance filtering was applied to reads, with thresholds set by the sequence error rate of each sample in mapped regions. The public reads were reprocessed in TCRdb via fastp at Q25 and MiXCR, keeping in-frame beta chains. A single entry per CDR3 protein holds the most common genes and DNA from its merged rows. TCRdb assigned the V and J calls; the authors' analysis was not used. In all, the sample holds under 200,000 distinct CDR3 sequences, and over 40% of those were seen once. The ten largest clones add up to around 5.2% of the sample.

In this chain, TRBV3-1 is recombined with TRBJ2-7, and 7 junction bases match TRBD1. This clonotype originated in a human donor with low-grade glioma or glioblastoma, undergoing nonglioma brain surgery, or in good health (not recorded which). Material: glioma tissue, nonneoplastic brain tissue, or PBMCs (not recorded which). This receptor has the CDR3 CASSHRTGYEQYF. Here is the DNA: TGTGCCAGCAGCCACCGGACAGGCTACGAGCAGTACTTC.